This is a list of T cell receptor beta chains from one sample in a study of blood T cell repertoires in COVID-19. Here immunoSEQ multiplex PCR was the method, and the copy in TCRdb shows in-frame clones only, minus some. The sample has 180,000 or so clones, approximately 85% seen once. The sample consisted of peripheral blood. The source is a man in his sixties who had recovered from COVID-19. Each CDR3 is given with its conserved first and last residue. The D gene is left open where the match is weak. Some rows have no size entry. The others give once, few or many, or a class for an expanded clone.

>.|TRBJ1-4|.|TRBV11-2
CASSPLPGLEKLFF
TGTGCCAGCAGCCCCCTCCCGGGGTTAGAAAAACTGTTTTTT
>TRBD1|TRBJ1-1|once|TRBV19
CASSTGETEAFF
TGTGCCAGTTCGACAGGGGAGACTGAAGCTTTCTTT
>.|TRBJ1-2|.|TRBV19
CASSIGANYGYTF
TGTGCCAGTAGTATTGGAGCTAACTATGGCTACACCTTC
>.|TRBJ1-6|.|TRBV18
CASSPWQGANSPLHF
TGTGCCAGCTCACCATGGCAGGGCGCAAATTCACCCCTCCACTTT
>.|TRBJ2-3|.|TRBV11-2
CASSLGLNTQYF
TGTGCCAGCAGCTTAGGGCTCAATACGCAGTATTTT
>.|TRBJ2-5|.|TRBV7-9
CASSTDGKRESAQYF
TGTGCCAGCAGCACAGACGGGAAGAGAGAGTCAGCCCAGTACTTC
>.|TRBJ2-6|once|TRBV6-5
CASSYTGTPVLTF
TGTGCCAGCAGTTACACTGGGACACCCGTCCTGACTTTC
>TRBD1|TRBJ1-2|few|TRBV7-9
CASSLGTVDFYGYTF
TGTGCCAGCAGCCTAGGGACAGTTGACTTCTATGGCTACACCTTC
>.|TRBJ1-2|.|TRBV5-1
CASSRTTQAYLRDGYTF
TGCGCCAGCAGCCGGACAACACAGGCCTACCTAAGGGATGGCTACACCTTC
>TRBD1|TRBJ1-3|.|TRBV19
CASSGTAGNTIYF
TGTGCCAGTAGCGGGACAGCCGGAAACACCATATATTTT
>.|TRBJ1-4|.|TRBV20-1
CSAMREKLFF
TGCAGTGCTATGAGGGAAAAACTGTTTTTT
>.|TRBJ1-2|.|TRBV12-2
CASRQRQGGTIEGYTF
TGTGCAAGTCGCCAAAGACAGGGGGGAACTATCGAGGGCTACACCTTC
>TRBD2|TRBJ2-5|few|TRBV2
CASSVAVAGGVETQYF
TGTGCCAGCAGCGTGGCGGTAGCGGGGGGTGTGGAGACCCAGTACTTC
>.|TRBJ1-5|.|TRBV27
CASSRSGSRQPQHF
TGTGCCAGCAGTAGATCAGGGTCGCGACAGCCCCAGCATTTT
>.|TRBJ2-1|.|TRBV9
CASSADYEQFF
TGTGCCAGCAGCGCGGACTATGAGCAGTTCTTC
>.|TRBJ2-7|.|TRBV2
CASSGQGGRISYEQYF
TGTGCCAGCAGTGGCCAGGGTGGGCGTATCTCCTACGAGCAGTACTTC
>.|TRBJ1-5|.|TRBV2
CASSEALSQPQHF
TGTGCCAGCAGTGAAGCGCTGAGTCAGCCCCAGCATTTT
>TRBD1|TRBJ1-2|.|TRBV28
CASSFRTGGGYTF
TGTGCCAGCAGTTTCCGGACAGGGGGCGGCTACACCTTC
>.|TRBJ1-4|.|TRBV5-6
CASSLDRVDEKLFF
TGTGCCAGCAGCTTGGACAGGGTCGATGAAAAACTGTTTTTT
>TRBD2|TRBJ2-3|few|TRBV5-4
CASSPVAGVDTQYF
TGTGCCAGCAGCCCGGTAGCGGGGGTAGATACGCAGTATTTT
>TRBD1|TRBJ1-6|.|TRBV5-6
CASSQGTVDSPLHF
TGTGCCAGCAGCCAAGGGACAGTGGATTCACCCCTCCACTTT
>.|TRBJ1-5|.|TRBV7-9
CASSLVGAQPQHF
TGTGCCAGCAGCCTGGTGGGGGCCCAGCCCCAGCATTTT
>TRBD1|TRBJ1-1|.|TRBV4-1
CASSPGQGANTEAFF
TGCGCCAGCAGCCCGGGACAGGGGGCTAACACTGAAGCTTTCTTT
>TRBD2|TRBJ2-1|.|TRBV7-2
CASSTRSGGGEQFF
TGTGCCAGCAGCACCCGCTCGGGCGGGGGTGAGCAGTTCTTC
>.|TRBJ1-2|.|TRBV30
CAWSVAFYGYTF
TGTGCCTGGAGTGTAGCTTTCTATGGCTACACCTTC
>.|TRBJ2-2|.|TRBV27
CASSFRLAGELFF
TGTGCCAGCAGTTTCAGACTAGCCGGGGAGCTGTTTTTT
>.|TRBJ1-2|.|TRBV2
CASRTQGYYGYTF
TGTGCCAGCAGAACTCAGGGGTACTATGGCTACACCTTC
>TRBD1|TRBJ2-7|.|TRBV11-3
CASSTGTGGNEQYF
TGTGCCAGCAGCACCGGGACAGGGGGCAACGAGCAGTACTTC
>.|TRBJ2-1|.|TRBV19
CASSYETANRNEQFF
TGTGCCAGTAGTTACGAGACAGCAAACCGAAATGAGCAGTTCTTC
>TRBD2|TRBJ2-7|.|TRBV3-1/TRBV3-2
CASSQELHSGGGGYEQYF
TGTGCCAGCAGCCAAGAATTACATAGCGGGGGCGGCGGCTACGAGCAGTACTTC
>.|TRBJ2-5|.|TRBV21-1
CASKSTSSGGELETQYF
TGTGCCAGCAAATCCACATCTAGCGGGGGAGAATTAGAGACCCAGTACTTC
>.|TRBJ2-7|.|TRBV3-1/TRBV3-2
CASSLQPTPHEQYF
TGTGCCAGCAGCCTACAACCAACCCCCCACGAGCAGTACTTC
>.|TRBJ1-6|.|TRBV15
CATSRDGGGSPLHF
TGTGCCACCAGCAGAGATGGGGGCGGGTCACCCCTCCACTTT
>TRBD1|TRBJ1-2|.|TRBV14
CASSQEAGTVGYGYTF
TGTGCCAGCAGCCAAGAGGCCGGGACAGTGGGCTATGGCTACACCTTC
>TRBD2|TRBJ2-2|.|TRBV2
CASFPERGGTGELFF
TGTGCCAGCTTCCCTGAGCGGGGGGGCACCGGGGAGCTGTTTTTT